A single T cell receptor beta chain is shown here with its context. In the source study's methods: For nucleated cells, counts were estimated from reference gene primer amplification. Generated by immunoSEQ multiplex PCR, the TCRdb table keeps only in-frame clones and is missing some. The V and J calls and the clone size are those of that table, but D and trimming were determined from the DNA. The top ten clones hold about 1.2% of a sample with about 200,000 clones, 75% to 90% of them seen once. CDR3 length equals 12 residues. The J segment lost 2 bases and the V segment lost 10 bases, leaving 3 bases of the junction unmatched. In germline, CDR1 is SNHLY, CDR2 FYNNEI. The data belong to a study of blood T cell repertoires in COVID-19. Participants spanned ages about 18 to 90 years and resided in roughly 22 US areas. Which cohort a participant joined came from the clinical history participants gave.

Sequenced: PBMCs or T cells enriched from blood (not recorded which). The clonotype originates from a man aged 30 to 45 who had recovered from COVID-19. This chain links TRBV2 with TRBJ2-7; TRBD1 aligns across 9 bases. This chain's CDR3 is CATGQGTYEQYF. The CDR3 DNA follows: TGTGCCACTGGACAGGGGACCTACGAGCAGTACTTC.